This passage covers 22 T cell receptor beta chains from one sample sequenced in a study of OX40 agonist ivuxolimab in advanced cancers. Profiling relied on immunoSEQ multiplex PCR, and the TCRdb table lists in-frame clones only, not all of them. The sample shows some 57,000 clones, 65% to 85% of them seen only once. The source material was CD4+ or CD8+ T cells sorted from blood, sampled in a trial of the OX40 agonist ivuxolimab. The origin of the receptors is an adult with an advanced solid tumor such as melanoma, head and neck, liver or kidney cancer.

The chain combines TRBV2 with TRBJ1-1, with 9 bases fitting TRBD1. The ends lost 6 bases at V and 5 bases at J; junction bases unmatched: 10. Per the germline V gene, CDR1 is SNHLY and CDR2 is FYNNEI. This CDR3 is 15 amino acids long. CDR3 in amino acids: CASRAGQGRGTEAFF. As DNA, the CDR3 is TGTGCCAGCAGGGCTGGACAGGGGAGAGGTACTGAAGCTTTCTTT.

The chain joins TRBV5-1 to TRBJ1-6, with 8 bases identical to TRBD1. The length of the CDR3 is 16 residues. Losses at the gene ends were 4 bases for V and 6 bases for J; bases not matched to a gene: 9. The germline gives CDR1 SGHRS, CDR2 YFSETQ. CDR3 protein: CASSPAQGASNSPLHF. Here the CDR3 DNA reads TGCGCCAGCAGCCCGGCGCAGGGGGCAAGTAATTCACCCCTCCACTTT.

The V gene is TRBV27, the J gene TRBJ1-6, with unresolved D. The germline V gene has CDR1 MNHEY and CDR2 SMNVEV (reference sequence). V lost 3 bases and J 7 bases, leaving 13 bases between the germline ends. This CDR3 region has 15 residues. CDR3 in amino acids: CASSFLALDNSPLHF. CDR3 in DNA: TGTGCCAGCAGTTTCTTAGCCCTGGACAATTCACCCCTCCACTTT.

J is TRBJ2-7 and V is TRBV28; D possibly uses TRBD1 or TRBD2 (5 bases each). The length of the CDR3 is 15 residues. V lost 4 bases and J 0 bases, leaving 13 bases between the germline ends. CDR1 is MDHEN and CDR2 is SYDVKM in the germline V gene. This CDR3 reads CASSSPHGGSYEQYF. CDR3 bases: TGTGCCAGCAGTTCCCCTCATGGGGGCTCCTACGAGCAGTACTTC. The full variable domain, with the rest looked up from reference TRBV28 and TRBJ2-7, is DVKVTQSSRYLVKRTGEKVFLECVQDMDHENMFWYRQDPGLGLRLIYFSYDVKMKEKGDIPEGYSVSREKKERFSLILESASTNQTSMYLCASSSPHGGSYEQYFGPGTRLTVT.

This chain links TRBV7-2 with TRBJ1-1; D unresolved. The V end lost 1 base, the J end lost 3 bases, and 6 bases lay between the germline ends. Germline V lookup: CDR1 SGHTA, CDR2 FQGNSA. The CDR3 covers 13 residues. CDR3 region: CASSLGWDTEAFF. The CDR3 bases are TGTGCCAGCAGCTTAGGGTGGGACACTGAAGCTTTCTTT.

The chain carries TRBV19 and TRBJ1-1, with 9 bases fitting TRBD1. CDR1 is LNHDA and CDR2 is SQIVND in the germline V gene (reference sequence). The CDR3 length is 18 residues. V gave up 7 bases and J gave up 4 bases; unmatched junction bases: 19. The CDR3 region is CASTAASGTGIYGTEAFF. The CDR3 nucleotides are TGTGCCAGTACCGCAGCATCCGGGACAGGGATTTATGGCACTGAAGCTTTCTTT.

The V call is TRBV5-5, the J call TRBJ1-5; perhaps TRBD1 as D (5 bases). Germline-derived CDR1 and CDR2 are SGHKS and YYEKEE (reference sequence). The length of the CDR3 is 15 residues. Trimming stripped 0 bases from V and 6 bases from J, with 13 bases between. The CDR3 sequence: CASSLALGVGQPQHF. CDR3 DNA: TGTGCCAGCAGCTTGGCCTTGGGGGTTGGTCAGCCCCAGCATTTT.

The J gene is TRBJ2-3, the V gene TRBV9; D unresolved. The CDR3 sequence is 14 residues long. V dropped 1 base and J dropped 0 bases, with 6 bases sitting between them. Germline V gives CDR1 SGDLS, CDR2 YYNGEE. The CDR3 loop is CASSVTYSTDTQYF. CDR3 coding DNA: TGTGCCAGCAGCGTAACATACAGCACAGATACGCAGTATTTT.

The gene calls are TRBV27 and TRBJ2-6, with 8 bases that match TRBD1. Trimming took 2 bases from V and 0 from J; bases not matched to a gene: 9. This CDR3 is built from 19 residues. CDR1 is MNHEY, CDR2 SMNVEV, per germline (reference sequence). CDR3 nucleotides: TGTGCCAGCAGTTTAAGGTCAGTCGGACAGGGCTCTGGGGCCAACGTCCTGACTTTC. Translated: CASSLRSVGQGSGANVLTF. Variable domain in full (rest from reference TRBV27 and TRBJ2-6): EAQVTQNPRYLITVTGKKLTVTCSQNMNHEYMSWYRQDPGLGLRQIYYSMNVEVTDKGDVPEGYKVSRKEKRNFPLILESPSPNQTSLYFCASSLRSVGQGSGANVLTFGAGSRLTVL.

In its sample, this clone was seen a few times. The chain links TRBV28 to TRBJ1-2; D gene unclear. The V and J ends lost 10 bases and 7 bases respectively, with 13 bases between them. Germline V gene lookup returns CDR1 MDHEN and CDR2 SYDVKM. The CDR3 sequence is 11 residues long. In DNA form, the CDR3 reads TGTGCCATCTCCACAGCGCCTGGCTACACCTTC. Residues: CAISTAPGYTF.

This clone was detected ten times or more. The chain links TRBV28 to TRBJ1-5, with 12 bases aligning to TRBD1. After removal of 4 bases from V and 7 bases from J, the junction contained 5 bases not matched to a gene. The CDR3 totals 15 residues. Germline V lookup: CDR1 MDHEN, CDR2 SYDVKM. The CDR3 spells CASSSGTGGGQPQHF. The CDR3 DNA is TGTGCCAGCAGTTCCGGGACAGGGGGCGGCCAGCCCCAGCATTTT.

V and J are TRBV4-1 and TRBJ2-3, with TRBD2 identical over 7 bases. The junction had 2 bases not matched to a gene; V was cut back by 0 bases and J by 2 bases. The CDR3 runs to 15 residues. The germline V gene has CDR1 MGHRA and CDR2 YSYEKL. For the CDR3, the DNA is TGCGCCAGCAGCCAAGAGGGGGGGAACACAGATACGCAGTATTTT. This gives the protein CASSQEGGNTDTQYF.

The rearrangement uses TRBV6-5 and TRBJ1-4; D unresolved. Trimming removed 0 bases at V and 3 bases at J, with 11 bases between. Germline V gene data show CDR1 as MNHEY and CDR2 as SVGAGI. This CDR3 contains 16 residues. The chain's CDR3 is CASSYSIARSNEKLFF. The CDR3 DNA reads TGTGCCAGCAGTTACTCGATCGCCCGGTCTAATGAAAAACTGTTTTTT.

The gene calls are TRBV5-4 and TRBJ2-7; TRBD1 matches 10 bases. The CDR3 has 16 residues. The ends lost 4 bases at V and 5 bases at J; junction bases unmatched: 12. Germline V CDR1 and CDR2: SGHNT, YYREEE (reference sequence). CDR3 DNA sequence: TGTGCCAGCAGCCCTTTAAGGGACAGGGGTGTCCACGAGCAGTACTTC. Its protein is CASSPLRDRGVHEQYF.

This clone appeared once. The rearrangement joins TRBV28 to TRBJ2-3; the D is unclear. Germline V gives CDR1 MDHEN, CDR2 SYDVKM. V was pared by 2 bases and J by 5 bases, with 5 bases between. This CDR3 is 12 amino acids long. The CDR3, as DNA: TGTGCCAGCAGTTTAAACGGAGATACGCAGTATTTT. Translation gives CASSLNGDTQYF.

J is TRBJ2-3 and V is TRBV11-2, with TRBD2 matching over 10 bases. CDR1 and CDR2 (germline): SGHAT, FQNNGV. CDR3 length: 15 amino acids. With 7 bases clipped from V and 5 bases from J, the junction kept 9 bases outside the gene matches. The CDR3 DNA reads TGTGCCAGCACTCCAGCGGGGGGGCGGAGAGATACGCAGTATTTT. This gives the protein CASTPAGGRRDTQYF.

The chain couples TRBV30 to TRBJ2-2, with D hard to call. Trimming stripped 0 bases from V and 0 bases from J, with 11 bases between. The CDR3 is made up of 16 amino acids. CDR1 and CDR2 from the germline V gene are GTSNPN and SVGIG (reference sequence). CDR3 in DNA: TGTGCCTGGAGTGTTAAGCGCAACTCGAACACCGGGGAGCTGTTTTTT. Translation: CAWSVKRNSNTGELFF.

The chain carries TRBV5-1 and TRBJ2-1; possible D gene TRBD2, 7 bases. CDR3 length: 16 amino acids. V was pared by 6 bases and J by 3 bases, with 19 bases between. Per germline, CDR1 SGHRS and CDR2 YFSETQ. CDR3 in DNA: TGCGCCAGCACTGCTCCACAGGGAGGGGGCTACAATGAGCAGTTCTTC. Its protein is CASTAPQGGGYNEQFF.

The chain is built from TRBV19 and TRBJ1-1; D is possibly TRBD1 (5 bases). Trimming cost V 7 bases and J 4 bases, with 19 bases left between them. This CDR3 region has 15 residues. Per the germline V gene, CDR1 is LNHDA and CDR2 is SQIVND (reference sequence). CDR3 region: CASIPLEGRGTEAFF. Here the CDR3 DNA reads TGTGCCAGTATCCCTCTGGAGGGGCGAGGCACTGAAGCTTTCTTT.

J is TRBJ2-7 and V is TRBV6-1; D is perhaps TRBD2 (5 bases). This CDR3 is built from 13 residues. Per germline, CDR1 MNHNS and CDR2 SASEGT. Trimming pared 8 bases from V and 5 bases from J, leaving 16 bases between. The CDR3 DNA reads TGTGCCAGCTCAAGAGGGCTTATGAACGAGCAGTACTTC. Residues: CASSRGLMNEQYF.

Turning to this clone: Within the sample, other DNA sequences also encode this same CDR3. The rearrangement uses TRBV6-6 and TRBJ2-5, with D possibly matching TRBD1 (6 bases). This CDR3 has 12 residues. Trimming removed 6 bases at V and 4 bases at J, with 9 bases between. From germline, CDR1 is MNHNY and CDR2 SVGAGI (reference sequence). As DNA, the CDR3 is TGTGCCAGCAGCTCCAGGGGAGAGACCCAGTACTTC. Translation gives CASSSRGETQYF.

CDR3 protein: CASSIEENSYNEQFF. The CDR3, as DNA: TGTGCCAGTAGTATTGAGGAAAACTCCTACAATGAGCAGTTCTTC. V gene TRBV19 combines with J gene TRBJ2-1; D gene ambiguous. In germline, CDR1 is LNHDA, CDR2 SQIVND (reference sequence). This CDR3 spans 15 amino acids. Trimming shortened V by 3 bases and J by 0 bases, and 9 bases separated the two germline ends.